The rows below give T cell receptor beta chains drawn from one sample of a study of T cell repertoires in ileal Crohn's disease. Sequencing used immunoSEQ multiplex PCR; TCRdb keeps in-frame clones, though not all of them. The data hold nearly 7,500 clones, with around four fifths observed a single time. Sequenced sample: ileal tissue. These receptor sequences come from an adult with Crohn's disease. Each CDR3 is given with its conserved first and last residue. Size is omitted from some rows. Given values are once, few, many or a class for expanded clones.

>.|TRBV18
CASSAGQDYEQYF
>.|TRBV13
CASSLGLGVEPLHF
>.|TRBV11-2
CASSHAGITNTGELFF
>few|TRBV2
CASSELRTSGGAVPYEQYF
>few|TRBV5-8
CASSLSGGRGDTQYF
>.|TRBV12-5
CASGLVRGCGYTF
>.|TRBV5-1
CASSLSFQETQYF
>once|TRBV9
CASSVAPGQGYEQYF
>.|TRBV2
CASSLGGTGELFF
>.|TRBV2
CASTGQGLGYEQYF
>.|TRBV11-3
CASSLGQAGYEQYF
>.|TRBV4-3
CASSQGISGQGAYEQYF
>.|TRBV5-8
CASSFFTGVGTTEAFF
>.|TRBV7-3
CASSPSVNTEAFF
>.|TRBV4-1
CASSLRDFSNTDTQYF
>.|TRBV28
CASSFGQSNEKLFF
>few|TRBV7-6
CASSSGQGLNGYTF
>once|TRBV27
CASSLRSPQSNQPQHF
>.|TRBV2
CASSEEAADTQYF
>.|TRBV13
CASSLSSLTAAVNSPLHF
>few|TRBV2
CASSKDRAGANVLTF
>.|TRBV5-1
CASSLELAGGQFF
>.|TRBV6-1
CASSGQRRTEAFF
>.|TRBV19
CASSPFGVRYGYTF
>.|TRBV6-5
CASSYEGQGYGYTF
>.|TRBV27
CATHPSDRPYGYTF
>once|TRBV5-8
CASSLGLQGAVGKNTEAFF
>.|TRBV7-2
CASSLDYTSTDTQYF
>.|TRBV9
CASSAGLAGETQYF
>.|TRBV27
CASSLIAGTERANGQFF
>.|TRBV7-9
CASSHQRGRDTQYF
>.|TRBV5-6
CASSLGAGGYTF
>.|TRBV4-1
CASSQGVGVGETQYF
>.|TRBV7-8
CASSLGQALGEQYF
>.|TRBV4-3
CASSQERGGQETQYF
>.|TRBV7-2
CASSLYPFGGNEQFF
>.|TRBV5-1
CASSSQYEQYF
>once|TRBV7-2
CASSLRGAGEQFF
>.|TRBV13
CASSLKRGGIKETQYF
>.|TRBV18
CASSPTRNEQFF
>.|TRBV18
CASSPWGVKETQYF
>.|TRBV6-4
CASSETGLTDTQYF
>.|TRBV29-1
CSAAVGQGGPLHF
>.|TRBV5-1
CASSWSGGRYGYTF
>.|TRBV7-3
CASSLLAGTLNEQFF
>.|TRBV19
CASSPGQGNTEAFF
>.|TRBV19
CASSIEIQGATYTF
>once|TRBV4-3
CASSQEPSAQETQYF
>.|TRBV29-1
CSVVKGGQQTQYF
>.|TRBV27
CASSLNRGEGTNEKLFF
>.|TRBV7-8
CASSPSGLGGSHYGYTF
>.|TRBV19
CASSPLTGGDQETQYF
>.|TRBV5-1
CASSLAAGTGTYEQYF
>.|TRBV28
CASSLGTVGGNTEAFF